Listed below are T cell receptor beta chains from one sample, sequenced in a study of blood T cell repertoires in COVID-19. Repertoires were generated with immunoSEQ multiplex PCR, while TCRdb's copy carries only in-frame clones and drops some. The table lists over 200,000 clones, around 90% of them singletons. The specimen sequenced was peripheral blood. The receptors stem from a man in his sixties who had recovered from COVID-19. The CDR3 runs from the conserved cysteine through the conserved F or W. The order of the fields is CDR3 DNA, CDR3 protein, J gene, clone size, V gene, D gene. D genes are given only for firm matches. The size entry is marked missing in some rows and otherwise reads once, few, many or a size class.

CDR3nt: TGCGCCAGCACCACCCGACAGGGATTCAATGAGCAGTTCTTC
CDR3aa: CASTTRQGFNEQFF
j_gene: TRBJ2-1
abundance: -
v_gene: TRBV5-1
d_gene: TRBD1

CDR3nt: TGTGCCAGCAGGCCTCCGACTAGTAGCTACGAGCAGTACTTC
CDR3aa: CASRPPTSSYEQYF
j_gene: TRBJ2-7
abundance: -
v_gene: TRBV6-5
d_gene: -

CDR3nt: TGTGCCAGTAGCATGCCCGGGCAGCGGGGCCAGGGCACCGGGGAGCTGTTTTTT
CDR3aa: CASSMPGQRGQGTGELFF
j_gene: TRBJ2-2
abundance: once
v_gene: TRBV19
d_gene: TRBD2

CDR3nt: TGTGCCAGCTCACCAACTACTAGCGGCGCCTACGAGCAGTACTTC
CDR3aa: CASSPTTSGAYEQYF
j_gene: TRBJ2-7
abundance: few
v_gene: TRBV18
d_gene: TRBD2

CDR3nt: TGTGCCAGCAGCCAAGGAGGGTGGGCTTCCTACGAGCAGTACTTC
CDR3aa: CASSQGGWASYEQYF
j_gene: TRBJ2-7
abundance: -
v_gene: TRBV14
d_gene: -

CDR3nt: TGTGCCAGCAGTTCCCGACATCGACAAGAGACCCAGTACTTC
CDR3aa: CASSSRHRQETQYF
j_gene: TRBJ2-5
abundance: once
v_gene: TRBV6-5
d_gene: -

CDR3nt: TGCGCCAGCAGCCAAGGCATGGGGGCTTGGGAGACCCAGTACTTC
CDR3aa: CASSQGMGAWETQYF
j_gene: TRBJ2-5
abundance: -
v_gene: TRBV4-3
d_gene: -

CDR3nt: TGTGCCAGCAGAGGGGGACAGGGAAATTCACCCCTCCACTTT
CDR3aa: CASRGGQGNSPLHF
j_gene: TRBJ1-6
abundance: -
v_gene: TRBV19
d_gene: TRBD1

CDR3nt: TGCAGTGCTAGTCGAACGAGCTCCTACAATGAGCAGTTCTTC
CDR3aa: CSASRTSSYNEQFF
j_gene: TRBJ2-1
abundance: -
v_gene: TRBV20-1
d_gene: -

CDR3nt: TGCAGCGCCGGACAGGGGGCAAATCAGCCCCAGCATTTT
CDR3aa: CSAGQGANQPQHF
j_gene: TRBJ1-5
abundance: -
v_gene: TRBV29-1
d_gene: TRBD1

CDR3nt: TGCAGCGTTGTAAGCCTAGCGGGGACAGATACGCAGTATTTT
CDR3aa: CSVVSLAGTDTQYF
j_gene: TRBJ2-3
abundance: -
v_gene: TRBV29-1
d_gene: TRBD2

CDR3nt: TGTGCCAGCAGTTTATCGCCAGGGGGCCGGGGTCCCCAGCATTTT
CDR3aa: CASSLSPGGRGPQHF
j_gene: TRBJ1-5
abundance: -
v_gene: TRBV27
d_gene: TRBD1

CDR3nt: TGCGCCAGCAGCTTGGAAGGGACAAGTGAAAAACTGTTTTTT
CDR3aa: CASSLEGTSEKLFF
j_gene: TRBJ1-4
abundance: -
v_gene: TRBV5-1
d_gene: -

CDR3nt: TGTGCCAGCAGGGGGACAGACTATGGCTACACCTTC
CDR3aa: CASRGTDYGYTF
j_gene: TRBJ1-2
abundance: -
v_gene: TRBV6-5
d_gene: TRBD1

CDR3nt: TGTGCCAGCAGCCCCGACAGGGGACGGTATGGCTACACCTTC
CDR3aa: CASSPDRGRYGYTF
j_gene: TRBJ1-2
abundance: few
v_gene: TRBV9
d_gene: TRBD1

CDR3nt: TGTGCCAGCAGCTCACGACAGAGGCCCGAGCAGTACTTC
CDR3aa: CASSSRQRPEQYF
j_gene: TRBJ2-7
abundance: few
v_gene: TRBV5-5
d_gene: -

CDR3nt: TGCGCCAGCAGTCTCCGGGGAAGCTCTGGAAACACCATATATTTT
CDR3aa: CASSLRGSSGNTIYF
j_gene: TRBJ1-3
abundance: -
v_gene: TRBV5-1
d_gene: -

CDR3nt: TGTGCCAGCAGTTCGGACTACCCTCGAGGGGATACGCAGTATTTT
CDR3aa: CASSSDYPRGDTQYF
j_gene: TRBJ2-3
abundance: once
v_gene: TRBV9
d_gene: -

CDR3nt: TGTGCCAGCAGCCAAGATCGTGGGGGGAAGGCTGAAGCTTTCTTT
CDR3aa: CASSQDRGGKAEAFF
j_gene: TRBJ1-1
abundance: -
v_gene: TRBV14
d_gene: -

CDR3nt: TGCGCCAGCAGCGCCAGGGGGTCCAGACGAATCGACGAGCAGTACTTC
CDR3aa: CASSARGSRRIDEQYF
j_gene: TRBJ2-7
abundance: -
v_gene: TRBV5-1
d_gene: TRBD1

CDR3nt: TGTGCCAGCTCACCACGACTAGCCGCCGGGGAGCTGTTTTTT
CDR3aa: CASSPRLAAGELFF
j_gene: TRBJ2-2
abundance: -
v_gene: TRBV18
d_gene: TRBD2

CDR3nt: TGTGCCTGGAGTGCTCCGGGACAGGGGGTGATCAATCAGCCCCAGCATTTT
CDR3aa: CAWSAPGQGVINQPQHF
j_gene: TRBJ1-5
abundance: few
v_gene: TRBV30
d_gene: TRBD1

CDR3nt: TGTGCCAGCAGCCAGGCGGGACAGGGGTCTCCTTATCCGTTCTTC
CDR3aa: CASSQAGQGSPYPFF
j_gene: TRBJ2-1
abundance: -
v_gene: TRBV3-1/TRBV3-2
d_gene: TRBD1

CDR3nt: TGTGCCAGCAGCTTAGTGTCCAACTCTGGGGCCAACGTCCTGACTTTC
CDR3aa: CASSLVSNSGANVLTF
j_gene: TRBJ2-6
abundance: -
v_gene: TRBV7-9
d_gene: -

CDR3nt: TGTGCCATTTCCACAAGCGGGATCATTTCGAACACCGGGGAGCTGTTTTTT
CDR3aa: CAISTSGIISNTGELFF
j_gene: TRBJ2-2
abundance: -
v_gene: TRBV10-3
d_gene: TRBD2

CDR3nt: TGTGCCAGCAGGGACCGGGACAGGGTCAGGGAGCAGTACTTC
CDR3aa: CASRDRDRVREQYF
j_gene: TRBJ2-7
abundance: once
v_gene: TRBV27
d_gene: TRBD1

CDR3nt: TGTGCCAGTAGCCCTAGAACGGACATTCAGTACTTC
CDR3aa: CASSPRTDIQYF
j_gene: TRBJ2-4
abundance: -
v_gene: TRBV19
d_gene: -

CDR3nt: TGTGCCAGCAGCTCCCCGGGACTAGCGGCGGTAACCCAGTACTTC
CDR3aa: CASSSPGLAAVTQYF
j_gene: TRBJ2-5
abundance: -
v_gene: TRBV7-2
d_gene: TRBD2

CDR3nt: TGTGCCAGTAGTCCCAGCGGGGGGGGCTTCAATGAGCAGTTCTTC
CDR3aa: CASSPSGGGFNEQFF
j_gene: TRBJ2-1
abundance: large
v_gene: TRBV19
d_gene: TRBD2

CDR3nt: TGTGCCAGCAGGTCCCGAGGCGCCGGAGAGCTGTTTTTT
CDR3aa: CASRSRGAGELFF
j_gene: TRBJ2-2
abundance: -
v_gene: TRBV6-5
d_gene: -

CDR3nt: TGTGCCAGCAGCTCGGGGACAGGCTTTATGAACACTGAAGCTTTCTTT
CDR3aa: CASSSGTGFMNTEAFF
j_gene: TRBJ1-1
abundance: -
v_gene: TRBV2
d_gene: TRBD1